This TCR beta chain was observed in a study of blood T cell repertoires in COVID-19 (dated by TCRdb to 2019 to 2021). With regard to the full study: Samples from collaborators originated in the United States, Italy and Spain and spanned both the acute and convalescent phases of COVID-19. Samples were obtained from the ongoing ImmuneRACE study (first 160 participants) and from 950 to 1,500 subjects provided by 6 global collaborators. The material from the prospective study consisted of cDNA or gDNA derived from T cells, B-cell-depleted T cells, or PBMCs. Nearly every sample came with metadata listing a de-identified subject ID, COVID-19 status, age in years and sex. The repertoires were released in a freely available public database meant as a resource for research on the immune response to SARS-CoV-2. Where HLA class I and class II types were available, the types were taken from metadata supplied by the sample provider, not from assay-based typing. The dataset comprised deeply sampled blood TCRbeta repertoires from subjects exposed to, actively infected with, or recovered from COVID-19.

Each collaborating institution followed its own protocols to collect whole blood in K2EDTA tubes. For TCRbeta analysis, collaborator samples were shipped as frozen whole blood, as isolated PBMCs, or as DNA extracted from either sample type. Germline trimming amounts to 11 bases on V and 6 bases on J, with 7 as the count of junction bases outside the gene matches. The germline V gene specifies SGHVS as CDR1 and FQNEAQ as CDR2. From its cysteine to its phenylalanine, the CDR3 spans 14 amino acids. CDR3 DNA only is kept here, 42 bases in frame from base 1. Notes on this clone: What this receptor recognizes is not known. Per-base qualities were not stored, and no clone one base away is much larger.

The immunoSEQ Assay, a bias-controlled multiplex PCR, was used to amplify TCRbeta CDR3 regions from genomic DNA. The study's own analysis went as follows. The number of nucleated cells in each sample was estimated from the amplification of reference gene primers within the assay. To quantify the absolute abundance of each unique TCRbeta CDR3 rearrangement, sequence reads were collapsed and filtered. Productive Simpson clonality was computed per sample as the square root of Simpson's diversity index over productive rearrangements. The table comes from immuneACCESS by way of TCRdb, which keeps in-frame sequences with V and J called. Part of the clones is missing from these tables; in studies checked, under half for an unresolved V gene and the rest for unknown reasons. That table gives V, J and clone size, and the DNA gave D and trimming. The sample table holds about 56,000 clones, of which around 82% were seen once. Around 8.7% of the sample goes to the ten largest clones.

The research as a whole found: How much clinical and demographic metadata was included differed by source and by participant, and the metadata was provided uncurated.

This TCR was sampled from a woman aged 80 or older with acute or convalescent COVID-19. The chain couples TRBV7-8 to TRBJ2-2, and 12 junctional nucleotides match TRBD2. The sequenced material came from peripheral blood. Here is the DNA: TGTGCCGCCCGGACTAGCGGGACTGCCGGGGAGCTGTTTTTT. The encoded protein is CAARTSGTAGELFF.